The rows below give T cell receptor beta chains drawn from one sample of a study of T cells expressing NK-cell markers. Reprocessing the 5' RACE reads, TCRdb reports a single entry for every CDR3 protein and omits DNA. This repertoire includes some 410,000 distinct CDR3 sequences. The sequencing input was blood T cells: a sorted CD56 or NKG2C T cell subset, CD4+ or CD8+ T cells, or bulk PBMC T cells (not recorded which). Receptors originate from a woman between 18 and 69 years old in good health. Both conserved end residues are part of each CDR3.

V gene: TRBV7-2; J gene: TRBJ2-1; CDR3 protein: CASSLIHSGSEQFF
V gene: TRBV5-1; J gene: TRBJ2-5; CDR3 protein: CASSVGMAQYF
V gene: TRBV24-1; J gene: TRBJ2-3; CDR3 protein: CATSDPPGTGTDTQYF
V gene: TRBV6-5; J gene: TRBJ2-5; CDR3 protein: CASSYMTSGGETQYF
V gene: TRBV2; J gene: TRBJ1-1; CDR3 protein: CASREDRAHMTEAFF
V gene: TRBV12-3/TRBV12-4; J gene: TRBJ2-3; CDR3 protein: CASSFRLTSITDTQYF
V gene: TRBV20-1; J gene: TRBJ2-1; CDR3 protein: CSATAGGRTNEQFF
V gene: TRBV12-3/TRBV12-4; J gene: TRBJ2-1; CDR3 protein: CASRNDGLAGDNEQFF
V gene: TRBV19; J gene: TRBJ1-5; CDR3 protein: CASSMTTGGNQPQHF
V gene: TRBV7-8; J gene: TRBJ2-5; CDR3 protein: CASRLREGQETQYF
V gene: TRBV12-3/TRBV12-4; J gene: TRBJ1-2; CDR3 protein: CASTPFRDRGRGGYTF
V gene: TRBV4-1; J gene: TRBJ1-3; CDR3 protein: CASSQDGQRSGNTIYF
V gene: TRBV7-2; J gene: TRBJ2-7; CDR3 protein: CASSPKGQIYEQYF
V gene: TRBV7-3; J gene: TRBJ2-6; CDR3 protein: CASSLAGRGANVLTF
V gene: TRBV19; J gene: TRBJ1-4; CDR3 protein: CASSIQTGQEKLFF
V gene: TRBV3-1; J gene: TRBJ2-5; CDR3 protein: CASSPLMQTQYF
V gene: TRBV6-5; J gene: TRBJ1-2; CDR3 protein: CASSYSPQGNYGYTF